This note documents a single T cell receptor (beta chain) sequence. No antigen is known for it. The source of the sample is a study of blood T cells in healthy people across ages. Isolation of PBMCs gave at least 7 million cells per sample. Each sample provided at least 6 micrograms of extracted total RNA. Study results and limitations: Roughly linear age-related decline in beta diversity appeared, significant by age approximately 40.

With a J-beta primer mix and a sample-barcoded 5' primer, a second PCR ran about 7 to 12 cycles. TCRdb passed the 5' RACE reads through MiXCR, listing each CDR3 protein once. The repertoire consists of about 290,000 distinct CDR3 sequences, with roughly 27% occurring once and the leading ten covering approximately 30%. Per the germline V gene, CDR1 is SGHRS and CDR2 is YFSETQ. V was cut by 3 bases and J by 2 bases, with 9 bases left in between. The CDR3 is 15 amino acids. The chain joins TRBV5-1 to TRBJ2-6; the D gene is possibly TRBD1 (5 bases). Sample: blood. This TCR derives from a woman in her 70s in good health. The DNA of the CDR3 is TGCGCCAGCAGCTCAGGGTACCCTGGGGCCAACGTCCTGACTTTC. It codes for CASSSGYPGANVLTF.